The clone carrying this TCR beta chain was observed a handful of times. Its antigen is currently unknown. This record belongs to a study of response to subunit inactivated influenza vaccine. Broader study findings: Authors proposed each seasonal influenza vaccination draws in few new T cells.

TCRdb analysed the RT-PCR reads with MiXCR anew, one entry per CDR3 protein. The sample has fewer than 250,000 distinct CDR3 sequences, around 15% seen once. Trimming took off 1 base at V and 4 bases at J, with 14 bases between the two ends. CDR1 is SGHVS, CDR2 FNYEAQ, per germline. The CDR3 has 16 amino acids. The sample consisted of CD8+ T cells sorted from PBMCs, taken around 5 days after vaccination. This sequence was found in a man between 50 and 59 years old who received an inactivated influenza vaccine. The rearrangement uses TRBV7-6 and TRBJ2-1; maybe TRBD2 (6 bases). The CDR3 DNA reads as TGTGCCAGCAGCTTAGGGGTCGCTAGCGTATACAATGAGCAGTTCTTC. Translating gives CASSLGVASVYNEQFF.